This T cell receptor beta chain was sequenced in a study of cytomegalovirus exposure and HLA in healthy donors (TCRdb year 2017). Context from the whole study: An earlier analysis of approximately 550 of the donors reported 250 to 300 Gb of sequence data and 117 million unique TCR beta sequences from 150 million to 200 million T cells. Rather than using new phenotypic data, the later analysis identified candidate immune exposures from TCR beta sequences and from how often those sequences occurred across donors. Donor age, sex, ethnicity and CMV serostatus were collected together with the repertoire data. An early release that covered fewer than 800 HLA-typed donors contained approximately 320 gigabases of sequencing data and 85 million to 100 million unique TCR sequences. Class I and class II HLA loci were covered by the typing at four-digit resolution. Every repertoire in the discovery cohort had been generated on one and the same sequencing platform. Genome-wide SNP genotypes for about three fifths of the roughly 670 donors were used in a later genetic analysis, which treated that subset as a discovery cohort. To predict cytomegalovirus infection status, the study combined high-throughput TCR immunosequencing, statistical association of individual TCRs with disease status, and machine learning. Of the approximately 400 genotyped donors, more than 75% were placed in the genetic ancestry cluster associated with self-reported Caucasian donors. On average, roughly 240,000 unique TCR beta nucleotide sequences were sequenced per donor among roughly 430 genotyped donors of the cohort, with roughly 18% of those sequences being non-productive. About five DR-DQ haplotypes were handled as single units for association and clustering because linkage in the cohort was strong. The study aimed to test whether cataloging public T cell receptors could reveal signatures of past pathogen exposure. To decide whether each TCR beta V gene segment behaved as functional or pseudogenic, an earlier analysis of some 540 of the donors relied on high-throughput TCR beta sequencing. The T cell repertoires of around 730 subjects were profiled by immunosequencing and related to cytomegalovirus serostatus. A later analysis re-examined previously published TCR beta repertoires from about 700 donors and added high-resolution HLA genotyping to investigate patterns of TCR occurrence. The number of typed donors differed by locus: roughly 629-640 for A, B, C, DRB1 and DQB1; 500 to 550 for DQA1; over 600 for DPA1; and roughly 450 for DPB1. In addition to the first cohort of 666 subjects, a separate validation cohort of 120 different subjects was used.

In this sample, this clone turned up once. It lacks a known antigen. Per-base qualities were not stored, and no clone one base away is much larger. Beyond this particular receptor, the publication reports: In a later analysis, the rate of TCR association differed among HLA loci, with DRB1 alleles having the most associated TCRs and HLA-C alleles having the fewest. Because counts were too low, 15 to 20 rarely observed V segments, including chromosome 9 orphons, were excluded from the earlier analysis of under 650 of the donors. It was suggested by the authors that the approach could potentially be generalized to other disease states and immunological phenotypes. An earlier analysis of approximately 500 of the donors showed that most TCR beta V segments appeared in productive rearrangements either about 90% or about 30% of the time, which broadly matched IMGT annotations. Immune exposure information for the cohort was limited to CMV serostatus. Presence/absence analyses assumed roughly uniform sequencing depth across donors, an assumption that may not hold. A cluster of highly shared sequence variants was judged likely to be a technical artifact of the sequencing pipeline. A later analysis found that HLA-associated TCR beta chains were more clonally expanded and had lower generation probabilities than equally common non-associated chains. Compared with the 666-donor mean, donors in an Asian-associated ancestry cluster had fewer N-insertions in productive TCRs, according to a later genetic analysis. A further reported finding was that TCR beta sequences accurately predicted the HLA-A and HLA-B alleles for most subjects in the first cohort. In a later genetic analysis, a missense DCLRE1C variant was associated with V-gene and J-gene trimming of TCR beta chains, and the association was replicated in an independent cohort. According to a later analysis, parvovirus B19, influenza, CMV and Epstein-Barr virus appeared linked to several top co-occurrence clusters. Assigning TCR associations to individual alleles was difficult when HLA alleles, especially DR and DQ, strongly co-occurred. At a false discovery rate of 0.05, a later analysis linked around 15,000 TCR beta sequences to specific HLA alleles. In vitro tests confirmed that a few of the cytomegalovirus-associated TCR beta chains recognize cytomegalovirus antigens. In a later analysis, most CMV-associated TCR beta chains were found to appear HLA-restricted, with HLA associations seemingly driven largely by CMV exposure. The classifier was reported to diagnose cytomegalovirus status with high specificity and sensitivity in both the original cohort and the validation cohort. Some IMGT-functional V segments, including TRBV6-2 and TRBV6-3, could not be distinguished by the 87-base-pair reads and were therefore excluded. Because some donors lacked HLA typing at each locus, the association tests relied only on the typed subset. The cohort was sequenced for TCR beta chains only, and without alpha or paired-chain data the features that could be detected were limited. In the study, around 150 TCR beta chains were listed as associated with cytomegalovirus. While some public TCRs were present in many individuals, most TCR sequences turned up only very rarely across donors. Correlated functional status among segregating V segments might reflect linkage disequilibrium, but an unknown experimental factor could not be ruled out.

In total, over 600 healthy bone marrow donors made up the cohort. At the time of sampling, all cohort members were nominally healthy, though unrecorded immune exposures were likely present. The donor was CMV seropositive and belonged to the group of 270 or so seropositive cohort members. A peripheral blood sample was collected from each donor, and TCR beta sequencing was performed on peripheral blood mononuclear cells. The Qiagen DNeasy Blood Extraction Kit was used to extract genomic DNA from the blood cell samples. The library relied on the immunoSEQ multiplex PCR assay. For the multiplex PCR, a mixture combining 60 forward primers for TCR Vbeta segments and 13 reverse primers for TCR Jbeta segments was used. A multiplex PCR assay on genomic DNA amplified the CDR3 region of rearranged TCR beta genes. On the Illumina HiSeq System, the amplified TCR beta libraries were sequenced as 87-base-pair reads. The original pipeline was this. A later analysis tallied about 77 million unique TCR beta chains across the 640 or so repertoires, and some 10 million of those chains were shared by two or more donors. Raw reads were error-corrected and collapsed into unique sequences with a nearest-neighbor algorithm that merged closely related sequences to remove PCR and sequencing errors. To assign V, D and J gene segments, CDR3 sequences were aligned to IMGT reference sequences. For a sequence to be retained, at least a six-nucleotide match to both a V gene segment and a J gene segment was required. Rearrangements were called productive when the CDR3 lacked stop codons and stayed in frame with V and J; all others were non-productive. CDR3 was defined by IMGT convention, running from the second conserved V-encoded cysteine to the conserved J-encoded phenylalanine. The earlier analysis of about 590 of the donors excluded sequences that lacked an unambiguous match to a single V gene segment. An earlier analysis of 587 of the donors classified V segments as functional when productive rearrangements were above 56.7% and as segregating when the standard deviation between donors was above 5%. A statistical classification framework was built for diagnosing cytomegalovirus status from the catalog of TCR beta chain sequences. In a later analysis, TCR nucleotide sequences were compared against IMGT/GENE-DB human TR gene sequences so that V and J genes could be assigned. In a later analysis, CDR3 sequences and most-parsimonious VDJ recombination scenarios were assigned using the TCRdist pipeline. In a later analysis, each TCR beta chain was defined by its CDR3 amino acid sequence together with its V-gene family, and reads without a unique V-gene family were excluded. A later analysis removed several hundred highly shared, low-generation-probability nucleotide sequences to deal with suspected cross-contamination and a sequencing artifact. A later analysis calculated a clonal expansion index for each public chain from normalized within-repertoire ranks of inferred template counts. In a later analysis, generation probabilities were computed using a VDJ recombination model fitted to out-of-frame rearrangements, and the results were checked against IGoR. In a later analysis, hypergeometric tests were used to score TCR-TCR, TCR-HLA and TCR-CMV co-occurrence, with a repertoire-size bias correction applied to TCR pairs. To estimate false discovery rates, a later analysis permuted the HLA or CMV assignments 20 times. In a later analysis, co-occurring TCRs were grouped with DBSCAN, and TCRdist sequence similarity was added when clustering was performed within HLA-allele-positive subsets. Co-occurrence clustering excluded repertoires with fewer than 30,000 or more than 120,000 public chains, plus five with anomalous nucleotide sharing. TCRdb limited this immuneACCESS table to in-frame rearrangements with V and J called. A share of clones is missing; checked studies link under half to unresolved V genes, and the rest is unexplained. D and trimming were read from the DNA, whereas the V and J calls and clone size are those reported in that table. This sample is represented by some 45,000 clones; roughly 87% of them were singletons. The ten largest clonotypes hold 8% of the sample.

The germline V gene sets CDR1 to MGHRA and CDR2 to YSYEKL. A distance of 8 bases separates the germline ends of V and J, which lose 0 bases and 5 bases respectively. Including the terminal cysteine and phenylalanine, the CDR3 comprises 13 residues. Solely the CDR3 DNA is kept, with 39 bases framed from the first base. The sample consisted of PBMCs. Recombination linked TRBV4-1 to TRBJ2-7, with the D gene not clear enough to name. This receptor was identified in a woman aged 40 to 55 in good health and CMV-seropositive. The nucleotides are TGCGCCAGCAGCCAAGATCGGGTTAACGAGCAGTACTTC. The encoded protein is CASSQDRVNEQYF.